This T cell receptor beta chain came from a study of vaccination effects on CD4 cells after COVID-19. Germline loops: CDR1 LGHNA, CDR2 YNFKEQ. This CDR3 is built from 11 residues. V lost 2 bases and J 5 bases, leaving 3 bases between the germline ends. Sequencing was performed with immunoSEQ multiplex PCR; in TCRdb, only in-frame clones are kept and a portion is missing. The data contain around 40,000 clones, approximately 70% of them singletons. Within the ViraFEST assay, antigen-specific CD4+ T cells underwent expansion with viral peptide pools prior to sequencing. Cultured cells yielded isolated CD4+ T cells after less than 11 days. Infection with SARS-CoV-2 occurred in the person between March and December 2020, and PCR confirmed it. Regarding this clone: Its antigen is not identified.

The chain recombines TRBV4-2 with TRBJ2-5; D remains unclear. The TCR was taken from a human donor who had a prior SARS-CoV-2 infection. Source: CD4+ T cells from PBMCs cultured with a peptide pool, taken before COVID-19 vaccination. CDR3 protein: CASSQKETQYF. CDR3 sequence (DNA): TGTGCCAGCAGCCAAAAGGAGACCCAGTACTTC.